Each of the 6 T cell receptor beta chains below was sequenced from the same sample in a study of control samples from healthy donors and cancer patients. The table came from immunoSEQ multiplex PCR; TCRdb's copy has only in-frame clones and leaves some out. The sample consists of roughly 180,000 clones, 90% to 95% of them appearing once. The sample consisted of blood. Every receptor here comes from a woman aged 18 to 35 in good health.

V and J are TRBV7-9 and TRBJ1-2, with D unclear. From germline, CDR1 is SEHNR and CDR2 FQNEAQ (reference sequence). V was shortened by 2 bases and J by 5 bases, with 12 bases between the two germline ends. CDR3 length equals 14 residues. CDR3 sequence (DNA): TGTGCCAGCAGCTTATTTGACCTAAAATATGGCTACACCTTC. Its protein product is CASSLFDLKYGYTF.

This clone has more than one count but fewer than ten. The chain employs TRBV11-2 and TRBJ2-1; 7 bases align to TRBD1. This CDR3 spans 13 amino acids. The J segment lost 7 bases and the V segment lost 3 bases, leaving 3 bases of the junction unmatched. CDR1 is SGHAT and CDR2 is FQNNGV in the germline V gene. The CDR3 reads CASSLGTANEQFF. DNA of the CDR3: TGTGCCAGCAGCTTGGGGACAGCAAATGAGCAGTTCTTC.

This chain links TRBV11-3 with TRBJ2-7, with unresolved D. In germline, CDR1 is SGHNT, CDR2 YENEEA. V lost 3 bases and J lost 2, with 11 bases in between. The CDR3 has 14 residues. The CDR3 DNA is TGTGCCAGCAGCTTGGCACCCCACCCCTACGAGCAGTACTTC. It specifies CASSLAPHPYEQYF.

The count of this clone is one. V gene TRBV18 combines with J gene TRBJ2-5, with 8 positions matching TRBD1. This CDR3 is built from 14 residues. From germline, CDR1 is KGHSH and CDR2 LQKENI. J gave up 3 bases and V 2 bases, and 2 bases lay outside the gene matches. CDR3 DNA: TGTGCCAGCTCACCAGTGGACAGGGAAGAGACCCAGTACTTC. As protein: CASSPVDREETQYF. Variable domain in full (rest from reference TRBV18 and TRBJ2-5): NAGVMQNPRHLVRRRGQEARLRCSPMKGHSHVYWYRQLPEEGLKFMVYLQKENIIDESGMPKERFSAEFPKEGPSILRIQQVVRGDSAAYFCASSPVDREETQYFGPGTRLLVL.

As for this clone: The same CDR3 is also encoded by other DNA sequences in this sample. The rearrangement links TRBV28 to TRBJ2-7; D is undetermined. The CDR3 length is 13 residues. Germline V gene sequence: CDR1 MDHEN, CDR2 SYDVKM. V dropped 3 bases and J dropped 0 bases, with 6 bases sitting between them. The CDR3 protein is CASSFIGSYEQYF. The DNA for the CDR3 is TGTGCCAGCAGTTTTATCGGCTCCTACGAGCAGTACTTC. The full variable domain, completed using reference TRBV28 and TRBJ2-7, is DVKVTQSSRYLVKRTGEKVFLECVQDMDHENMFWYRQDPGLGLRLIYFSYDVKMKEKGDIPEGYSVSREKKERFSLILESASTNQTSMYLCASSFIGSYEQYFGPGTRLTVT.

The chain links TRBV18 to TRBJ1-4; tentative D call: TRBD1 (6 bases). Looked up from germline, CDR1 is KGHSH and CDR2 is LQKENI. The length of the CDR3 is 15 residues. V lost 5 bases to trimming and J lost 0 bases, with 10 bases between them. In DNA form, the CDR3 reads TGTGCCAGCTCAGGACAGACAGCAACTAATGAAAAACTGTTTTTT. Encoded protein: CASSGQTATNEKLFF.